The next 20 T cell receptor beta chains were all read from a single sample in a study of CXCR3-negative and CXCR3-positive naive CD8 T cells. Points from the study as a whole: Hydrophobicity of TRB CDR3s was greater in CXCR3-positive naive cells than in CXCR3-negative naive cells.

5' RACE that incorporated UMI labels was used to prepare the TRB cDNA libraries. TCRdb re-called the 5' RACE reads; one entry per CDR3 protein, DNA not given. The clone table shows roughly 59,000 distinct CDR3 sequences, with the ten largest holding approximately 0.71%. These receptors have no known antigen. The sequenced material came from naive CXCR3+ CD8+ T cells from blood. Sample subset: CD45RO-CCR7+CD27+CD95- naive CD8+ T cells expressing CXCR3 (TNR3+). These receptors were taken from a human donor in good health. Some clones in this sample may be carry-over from other donors' samples.

The CDR3 region is CSARVRGGRTDTQYF. The chain is built from TRBV20-1 and TRBJ2-3; checking the TCRdb D call of TRBD2 is not possible without DNA. Germline CDR1 and CDR2: DFQATT and SNEGSKA (reference sequence). The CDR3 totals 15 residues.

This sequence joins TRBV7-6 and TRBJ1-6. The germline V gene encodes CDR1 SGHVS and CDR2 FNYEAQ. This CDR3 is built from 17 residues. The CDR3 region is CASSFNPDGLGDSPLHF.

The V gene is TRBV7-8, the J gene TRBJ2-7; TCRdb names TRBD1, which stays unverified in the absence of DNA. CDR3 length: 18 amino acids. CDR1 SGHVS and CDR2 FQNEAQ come from the germline V gene. The CDR3 loop reads CASSLWANRDRGSYEQYF.

The CDR3 sequence is CASTYWRGGNYGYTF. V usage is TRBV6-5 and J usage is TRBJ1-2; TCRdb proposes TRBD1, but this gene call is untestable without DNA. The length of the CDR3 is 15 residues. CDR1 and CDR2 (germline): MNHEY, SVGAGI.

The chain uses TRBV27 and TRBJ1-5; the TCRdb call, TRBD1, lacks DNA for checking. Germline CDR1 MNHEY, CDR2 SMNVEV (reference sequence). CDR3 size: 14 residues. CDR3 in amino acids: CASSPGADNQPQHF.

J is TRBJ1-4 and V is TRBV4-1. CDR3 length: 15 amino acids. Germline CDR1 MGHRA, CDR2 YSYEKL. The CDR3 loop is CASSQEQTTNEKLFF.

The rearrangement uses TRBV7-9 and TRBJ2-1; the TCRdb call, TRBD1, lacks DNA for checking. The length of the CDR3 is 15 residues. Per germline, CDR1 SEHNR and CDR2 FQNEAQ (reference sequence). CDR3: CASSSQGSGDNEQFF.

The rearrangement joins TRBV14 to TRBJ2-2; the TRBD1 assignment by TCRdb is unverifiable without DNA. This CDR3 has 13 amino acids. Germline lookup yields CDR1 SGHDN and CDR2 FVKESK. CDR3 protein: CASSQTGLGELFF.

The J gene is TRBJ2-1, the V gene TRBV5-1; TCRdb calls TRBD1, which cannot be checked without DNA. The CDR3 contains 15 residues. Looked up from germline, CDR1 is SGHRS and CDR2 is YFSETQ. CDR3 sequence: CASSLVRGQYNEQFF. Full variable domain (rest looked up from reference TRBV5-1 and TRBJ2-1): KAGVTQTPRYLIKTRGQQVTLSCSPISGHRSVSWYQQTPGQGLQFLFEYFSETQRNKGNFPGRFSGRQFSNSRSEMNVSTLELGDSALYLCASSLVRGQYNEQFFGPGTRLTVL.

The gene calls are TRBV7-9 and TRBJ2-3; TCRdb indicates TRBD2, and absent DNA this call remains unverified. The CDR3 contains 15 residues. CDR1 is SEHNR and CDR2 is FQNEAQ in the germline V gene (reference sequence). CDR3 protein: CASTAGLAGRDTQYF.

The CDR3 here is CSARPSGNSYNEQFF. The chain joins TRBV20-1 to TRBJ2-1; as DNA is missing, the TRBD2 call by TCRdb cannot be tested. The CDR3 contains 15 residues. Germline V CDR1 and CDR2: DFQATT, SNEGSKA (reference sequence).

The rearrangement joins TRBV20-1 to TRBJ2-7; TCRdb indicates TRBD2, and absent DNA this call remains unverified. The CDR3 contains 18 residues. The germline gives CDR1 DFQATT, CDR2 SNEGSKA (reference sequence). CDR3 region: CSARDTRAGDPSGYEQYF.

The genes are TRBV25-1 and TRBJ2-1; TCRdb gives TRBD1 as the D gene, but with no DNA this cannot be confirmed. The V gene's germline CDR1 is MGHDK and CDR2 SYGVNS. CDR3 size: 15 residues. The CDR3 here is CASSEFGTANNEQFF.

The V call is TRBV20-1, the J call TRBJ2-1. CDR1 DFQATT and CDR2 SNEGSKA come from the germline V gene (reference sequence). There are 13 residues in the CDR3. The CDR3 here is CSAVSFPYNEQFF.

This rearrangement joins TRBV3-1 to TRBJ2-7; there is no DNA to check the TCRdb D call of TRBD1. Germline values: CDR1 LGHDT, CDR2 YNNKEL (reference sequence). The CDR3 consists of 19 residues. The CDR3 here is CASSQDLGDPVTGSYEQYF.

V gene TRBV29-1 combines with J gene TRBJ2-5; no DNA is available, so the TRBD2 call from TCRdb remains unchecked. Germline CDR1 SQVTM, CDR2 ANQGSEA. The CDR3 is 14 amino acids. CDR3 residues: CSAEGGSLFETQYF.

The chain joins TRBV12-5 to TRBJ2-2. The germline gives CDR1 LGHNT, CDR2 FRNRAP. The CDR3 spans 14 residues. The CDR3 loop reads CASGTSANTGELFF.

The rearrangement uses TRBV7-6 and TRBJ2-2; TCRdb's D call of TRBD1 is untestable without DNA. This CDR3 contains 14 residues. Germline loops: CDR1 SGHVS, CDR2 FNYEAQ. CDR3 sequence reads: CASSLPERGGELFF.

The chain uses TRBV10-3 and TRBJ2-1; the TRBD2 assignment by TCRdb is unverifiable without DNA. The CDR3 totals 15 residues. Germline V gene lookup returns CDR1 ENHRY and CDR2 SYGVKD. The CDR3 is CAILADSGPYNEQFF.

The chain employs TRBV3-1 and TRBJ2-6; TCRdb names TRBD1, which stays unverified in the absence of DNA. Germline lookup yields CDR1 LGHDT and CDR2 YNNKEL (reference sequence). This CDR3 region has 17 residues. This CDR3 is CASSPPESGAGANVLTF.